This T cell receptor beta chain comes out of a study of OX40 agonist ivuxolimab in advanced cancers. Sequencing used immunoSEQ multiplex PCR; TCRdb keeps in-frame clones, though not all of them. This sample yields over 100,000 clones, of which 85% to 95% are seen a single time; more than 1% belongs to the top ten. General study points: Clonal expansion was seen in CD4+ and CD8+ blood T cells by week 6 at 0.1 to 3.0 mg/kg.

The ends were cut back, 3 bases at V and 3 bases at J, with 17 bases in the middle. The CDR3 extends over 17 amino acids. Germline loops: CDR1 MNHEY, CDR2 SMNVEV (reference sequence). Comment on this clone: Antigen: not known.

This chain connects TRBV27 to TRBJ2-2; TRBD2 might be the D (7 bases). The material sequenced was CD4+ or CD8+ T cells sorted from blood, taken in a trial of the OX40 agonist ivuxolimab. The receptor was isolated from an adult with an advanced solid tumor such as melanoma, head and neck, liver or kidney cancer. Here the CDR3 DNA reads TGTGCCAGCAGTTTTCTGGTGGGGGGGCCGTACACCGGGGAGCTGTTTTTT. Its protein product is CASSFLVGGPYTGELFF.